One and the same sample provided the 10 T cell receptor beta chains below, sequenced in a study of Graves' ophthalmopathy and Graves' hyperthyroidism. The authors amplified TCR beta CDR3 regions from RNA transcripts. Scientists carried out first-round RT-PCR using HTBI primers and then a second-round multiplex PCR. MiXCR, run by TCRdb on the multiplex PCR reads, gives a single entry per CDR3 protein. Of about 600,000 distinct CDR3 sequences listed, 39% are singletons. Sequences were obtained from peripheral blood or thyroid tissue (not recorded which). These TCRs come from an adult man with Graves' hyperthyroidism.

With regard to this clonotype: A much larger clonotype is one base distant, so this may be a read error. The DNA of the CDR3 is TGCAGTGCTAGCGGGGACGGTTACTCTGGAAGCACCATATATTTT. The encoded protein is CSASGDGYSGSTIYF. The chain carries TRBV20-1 and TRBJ1-3; D may be TRBD1 (5 bases). This CDR3 has 15 residues. The germline V gene has CDR1 DFQATT and CDR2 SNEGSKA (reference sequence).

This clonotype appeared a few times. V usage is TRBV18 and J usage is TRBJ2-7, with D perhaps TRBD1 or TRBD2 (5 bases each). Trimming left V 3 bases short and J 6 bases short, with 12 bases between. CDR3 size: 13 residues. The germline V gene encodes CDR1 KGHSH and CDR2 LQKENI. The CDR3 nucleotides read TGTGCCAGCTCACCGGAGAGGGGCCTCGAGCAGTACTTC. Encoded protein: CASSPERGLEQYF.

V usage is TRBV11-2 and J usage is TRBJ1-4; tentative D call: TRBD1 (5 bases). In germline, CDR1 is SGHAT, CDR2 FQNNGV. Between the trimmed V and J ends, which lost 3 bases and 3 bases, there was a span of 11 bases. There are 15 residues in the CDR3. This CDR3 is CASSLGSGSNEKLFF. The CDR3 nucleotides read TGTGCCAGCAGCTTGGGATCAGGGTCTAATGAAAAACTGTTTTTT.

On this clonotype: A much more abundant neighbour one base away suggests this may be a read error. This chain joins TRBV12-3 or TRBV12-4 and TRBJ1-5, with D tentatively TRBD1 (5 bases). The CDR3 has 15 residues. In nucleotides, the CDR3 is TGTGCCAGCAGTTTATTTGGAGGGGAAAATCAGCTCCAGCATTTT. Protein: CASSLFGGENQLQHF.

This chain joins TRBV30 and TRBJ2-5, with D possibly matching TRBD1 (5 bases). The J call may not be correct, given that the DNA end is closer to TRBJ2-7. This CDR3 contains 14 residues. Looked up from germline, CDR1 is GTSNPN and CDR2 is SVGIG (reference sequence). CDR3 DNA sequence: TGTGCCTGGAGTGTTGGACAACTGGTACTCGAGCAGTACTTC. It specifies CAWSVGQLVLEQYF.

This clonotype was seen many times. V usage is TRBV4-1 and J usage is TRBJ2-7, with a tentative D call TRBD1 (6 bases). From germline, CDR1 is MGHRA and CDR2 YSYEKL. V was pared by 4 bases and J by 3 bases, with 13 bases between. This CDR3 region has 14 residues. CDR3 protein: CASSPIGQNYEQYF. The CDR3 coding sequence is TGCGCCAGCAGCCCGATAGGACAGAACTACGAGCAGTACTTC.

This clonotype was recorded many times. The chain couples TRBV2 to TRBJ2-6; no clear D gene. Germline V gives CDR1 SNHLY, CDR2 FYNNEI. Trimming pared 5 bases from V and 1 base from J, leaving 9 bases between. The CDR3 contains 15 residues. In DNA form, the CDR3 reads TGTGCCAGCAGTCCCAGAGAATCTGGGGCCAACGTCCTGACTTTC. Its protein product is CASSPRESGANVLTF.

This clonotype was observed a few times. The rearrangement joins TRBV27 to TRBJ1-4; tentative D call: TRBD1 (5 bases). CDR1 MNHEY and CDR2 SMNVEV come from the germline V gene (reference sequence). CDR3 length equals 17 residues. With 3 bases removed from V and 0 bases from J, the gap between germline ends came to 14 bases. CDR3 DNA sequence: TGTGCCAGCAGTTTCGGGCAGGGTCAGTCAACTAATGAAAAACTGTTTTTT. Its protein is CASSFGQGQSTNEKLFF.

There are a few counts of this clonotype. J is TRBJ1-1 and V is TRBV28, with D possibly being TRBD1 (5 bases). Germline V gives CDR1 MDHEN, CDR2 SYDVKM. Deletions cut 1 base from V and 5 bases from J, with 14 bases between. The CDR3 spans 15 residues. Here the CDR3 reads CASSLSSGGDTEAFF. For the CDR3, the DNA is TGTGCCAGCAGTTTATCCTCGGGGGGGGATACTGAAGCTTTCTTT.

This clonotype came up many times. CDR3 in amino acids: CASSPSTGWNTEAFF. CDR3 coding DNA: TGTGCCAGCAGTCCATCGACAGGGTGGAACACTGAAGCTTTCTTT. This chain joins TRBV12-3 or TRBV12-4 and TRBJ1-1; 7 bases fit TRBD1. V gave up 5 bases and J gave up 1 base; unmatched junction bases: 7. This CDR3 is 15 amino acids long.